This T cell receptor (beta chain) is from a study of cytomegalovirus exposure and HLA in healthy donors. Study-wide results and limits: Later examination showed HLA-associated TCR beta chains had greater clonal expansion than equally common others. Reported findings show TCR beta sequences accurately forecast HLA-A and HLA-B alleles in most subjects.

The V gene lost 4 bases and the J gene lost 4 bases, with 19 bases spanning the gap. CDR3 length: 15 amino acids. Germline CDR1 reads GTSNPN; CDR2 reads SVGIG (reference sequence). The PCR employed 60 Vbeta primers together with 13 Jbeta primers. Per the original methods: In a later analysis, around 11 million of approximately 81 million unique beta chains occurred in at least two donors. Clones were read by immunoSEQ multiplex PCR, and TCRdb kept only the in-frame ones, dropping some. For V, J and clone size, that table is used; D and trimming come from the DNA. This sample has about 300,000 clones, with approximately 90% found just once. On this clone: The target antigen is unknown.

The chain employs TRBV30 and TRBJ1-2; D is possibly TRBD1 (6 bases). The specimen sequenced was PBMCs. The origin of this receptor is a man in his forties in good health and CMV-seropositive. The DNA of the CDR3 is TGTGCCTGGATCCGGACCAGGGGACGGAGCTATGGCTACACCTTC. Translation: CAWIRTRGRSYGYTF.